The present entry profiles one TCR beta chain with its context. This CDR3 has 13 amino acids. Germline V CDR1 and CDR2: MNHEY, SMNVEV (reference sequence). The ends were cut back, 1 base at V and 5 bases at J, with 6 bases in the middle. This sample is drawn from a study of T cell changes during pregnancy in multiple sclerosis. Assay: immunoSEQ multiplex PCR; the TCRdb copy retains only in-frame clones and omits some. Of approximately 130,000 clones in the sample, 95% to 98% were seen once. The TCR originated in a female donor with multiple sclerosis, enrolled in a pregnancy study. The chain couples TRBV27 to TRBJ2-1, with D possibly TRBD1 on 5 matching bases. The sequencing used peripheral blood, collected after pregnancy. CDR3 sequence reads: CASSLFRDNEQFF. The DNA for the CDR3 is TGTGCCAGCAGTTTATTCAGGGACAATGAGCAGTTCTTC.